Here is one T cell receptor beta chain with its context. The data derive from a study of shared T cell receptors in the human thymus. From germline, CDR1 is MNHNY and CDR2 SVGAGI (reference sequence). V gave up 2 bases and J gave up 5 bases; unmatched junction bases: 9. The CDR3 is 16 residues long. Libraries were prepared by immunoSEQ multiplex PCR; TCRdb keeps only in-frame clonotypes and omits some of them. The table records approximately 730,000 clones, approximately 83% of them present only once. The sample also formed part of further work on human thymus T cells. According to that study: The donors were infants in Finland with congenital heart defects, otherwise immunologically healthy. The thymus tissue came from resections taken during corrective heart surgery. Related research described thymic repertoires that were highly overlapping among unrelated individuals.

The clonotype comes from a girl less than two years old with a congenital heart defect. This sequence joins TRBV6-6 and TRBJ1-2, with 9 bases matching TRBD1. Sequenced input: thymocytes. CDR3 in DNA: TGTGCCAGCAGTTACGACAGGGGGGCGGTGGTATATGGCTACACCTTC. It specifies CASSYDRGAVVYGYTF.